These 9 T cell receptor beta chains came from one sample sequenced in a study of blood T cells in healthy people across ages. A second PCR, run for roughly 7 to 12 cycles, used a sample-barcoded 5' primer plus a J-beta primer mix. One entry per CDR3 protein, called by TCRdb with MiXCR from the 5' RACE reads. The table includes 550,000 to 750,000 distinct CDR3 sequences, 21% detected once. Sequenced material: blood. These receptors all come from a man aged 65 to 85 in good health.

Many counts were recorded for this clonotype. The rearrangement uses TRBV24-1 and TRBJ2-5, with 12 bases lining up with TRBD1. The CDR3 totals 16 residues. Germline assignment: CDR1 KGHDR and CDR2 SFDVKD. Trimming removed 4 bases from V and 4 bases from J; junction bases left unmatched: 6. The CDR3 DNA sequence: TGTGCCACCAGTGACCTCGGGACAGGGGGCAGAGAGACCCAGTACTTC. Translation: CATSDLGTGGRETQYF.

A note on this clonotype: Just one base apart from a much larger clone, this may be a read error. The chain recombines TRBV28 with TRBJ2-5; 10 bases align to TRBD2. The J call may be in error: the DNA end matches TRBJ2-1 better. The CDR3 has 15 residues. Germline V lookup: CDR1 MDHEN, CDR2 SYDVKM. The CDR3 nucleotides are TGTGCCAGCAGTTTCTGGACTAGCGGTCGCTATGAGCAGTTCTTC. It specifies CASSFWTSGRYEQFF.

Details on this clonotype: As the CDR3 is not closed by the conserved phenylalanine or tryptophan, this likely results from a read error. The V and J genes are TRBV7-9 and TRBJ2-5; no clear D. The J call could be wrong; TRBJ2-7 is a better fit for the DNA end. Germline lookup yields CDR1 SEHNR and CDR2 FQNEAQ (reference sequence). This CDR3 comprises 14 residues. The chain's CDR3 is CASSFTRGSYEQYL. CDR3 nucleotides: TGTGCCAGCAGCTTTACGAGAGGATCCTACGAGCAGTACCTC.

Points on this clonotype: A much larger clone is a single base away; this may be a read error. The J gene is TRBJ2-5, the V gene TRBV5-1, with TRBD2 matching over 7 bases. Trimming at V came to 4 bases and at J to 0 bases, leaving 3 bases not matched to a gene. The length of the CDR3 is 14 residues. The germline V gene has CDR1 SGHRS and CDR2 YFSETQ. The CDR3 loop is CASSVRGDQETQYF. DNA for the CDR3: TGCGCCAGCAGCGTACGGGGGGACCAAGAGACCCAGTACTTC. Drawing the rest from reference TRBV5-1 and TRBJ2-5, the complete variable domain is KAGVTQTPRYLIKTRGQQVTLSCSPISGHRSVSWYQQTPGQGLQFLFEYFSETQRNKGNFPGRFSGRQFSNSRSEMNVSTLELGDSALYLCASSVRGDQETQYFGPGTRLLVL.

This rearrangement joins TRBV4-3 to TRBJ2-3; D ambiguous. Trimming cost V 1 base and J 4 bases, with 15 bases left between them. The CDR3 totals 16 residues. Germline lookup yields CDR1 LGHNA and CDR2 YSLEER. CDR3 region: CASSQGSLRVPDTQYF. CDR3 nucleotide sequence: TGCGCCAGCAGCCAAGGTAGCCTCCGAGTTCCAGATACGCAGTATTTT.

The chain combines TRBV12-3 or TRBV12-4 with TRBJ2-3; TRBD2 aligns across 8 bases. Trimming took 4 bases from V and 1 from J; bases not matched to a gene: 4. The length of the CDR3 is 15 residues. The CDR3 loop is CASSWVSGGTDTQYF. The CDR3 DNA reads as TGTGCCAGCAGTTGGGTTAGCGGGGGCACAGATACGCAGTATTTT.

This clonotype was recorded once. Mismatch with germline at one junction end may stem from a read error. This chain joins TRBV28 and TRBJ2-7; D might be TRBD2 (7 bases). This CDR3 spans 12 amino acids. Germline V gene sequence: CDR1 MDHEN, CDR2 SYDVKM. CDR3 amino acids: CANSWGGHEQYF. DNA of the CDR3: TGTGCCAACAGTTGGGGGGGCCACGAGCAGTACTTC.

J is TRBJ2-7 and V is TRBV20-1; no clear D. Germline V gene lookup returns CDR1 DFQATT and CDR2 SNEGSKA (reference sequence). The germline V and J ends were trimmed by 6 bases and 1 base, with 10 bases remaining between them. The CDR3 is 12 residues long. This chain's CDR3 is CSAGRKSYEQYF. CDR3 bases: TGCAGTGCCGGTAGAAAATCCTACGAGCAGTACTTC.

This clonotype was picked up a small number of times. The rearrangement uses TRBV20-1 and TRBJ1-3; D is unclear. Germline assignment: CDR1 DFQATT and CDR2 SNEGSKA (reference sequence). V dropped 0 bases and J dropped 4 bases, with 10 bases sitting between them. CDR3 length: 14 amino acids. CDR3 DNA: TGCAGTGCTAGAGATTCCCGGGGAGGAAACACCATATATTTT. Residues: CSARDSRGGNTIYF.